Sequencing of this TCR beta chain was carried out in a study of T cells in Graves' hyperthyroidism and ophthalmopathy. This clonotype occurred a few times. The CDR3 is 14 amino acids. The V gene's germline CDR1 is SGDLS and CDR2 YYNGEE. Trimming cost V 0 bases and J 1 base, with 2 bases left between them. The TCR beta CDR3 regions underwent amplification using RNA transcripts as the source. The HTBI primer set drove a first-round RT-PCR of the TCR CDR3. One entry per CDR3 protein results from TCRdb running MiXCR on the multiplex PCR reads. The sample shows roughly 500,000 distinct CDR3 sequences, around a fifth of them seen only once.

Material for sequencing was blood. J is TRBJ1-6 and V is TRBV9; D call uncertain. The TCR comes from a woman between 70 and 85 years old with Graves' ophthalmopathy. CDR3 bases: TGTGCCAGCAGCGTAGAATCCTATAATTCACCCCTCCACTTT. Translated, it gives CASSVESYNSPLHF.